The sequence of this TCR beta chain was determined in a study of blood T cell repertoires in COVID-19. Study-wide background: PBMCs, B-cell-depleted T cells, or T cells provided the cDNA or gDNA that made up the material.

This clone was seen only once. Trimming cost V 5 bases and J 3 bases, with 10 bases left between them. CDR3 length equals 13 residues. Germline V CDR1 and CDR2: MNHEY, SVGAGI. Clones were sequenced by immunoSEQ multiplex PCR, and TCRdb holds only the in-frame ones, with some missing. Of 100,000 to 150,000 clones listed, less than 90% are singletons. The clonotype originates from a woman over 75 with acute or convalescent COVID-19. This chain links TRBV6-5 with TRBJ1-2; maybe TRBD1 (5 bases). Sequencing was done on a sample of peripheral blood. CDR3 amino acids: CASSQVRDYGYTF. DNA of the CDR3: TGTGCCAGCAGTCAGGTCAGGGACTATGGCTACACCTTC.